A single sample gave rise to the 15 T cell receptor beta chains below, sequenced in a study of blood T cell repertoires in COVID-19. The protocol was immunoSEQ multiplex PCR, while the TCRdb copy is restricted to in-frame clones and leaves out a portion. The table shows over 250,000 clones, with roughly 86% occurring only once. The sample consisted of PBMCs or T cells enriched from blood (not recorded which). These receptors all stem from a woman aged 25-40 years who had recovered from COVID-19.

This clone was recorded once. This chain joins TRBV7-8 and TRBJ1-1, with D maybe TRBD1 (5 bases). Deletions cut 3 bases from V and 7 bases from J, with 15 bases between. Per germline, CDR1 SGHVS and CDR2 FQNEAQ. The CDR3 has 14 residues. The CDR3, as DNA: TGTGCCAGCAGCTTTTCGGGGGGTCAATATGAAGCTTTCTTT. It translates to CASSFSGGQYEAFF.

The chain has TRBV29-1 and TRBJ2-2, with TRBD1 matching over 7 bases. The length of the CDR3 is 13 residues. Germline CDR1 is SQVTM and CDR2 is ANQGSEA. J lost 7 bases, V lost 8 bases, and 10 bases had no gene match. In DNA form, the CDR3 reads TGCAGCTCCGCCGGGACAGTGGGCGGGGAGCTGTTTTTT. Protein sequence: CSSAGTVGGELFF.

V usage is TRBV7-9 and J usage is TRBJ2-2; 8 bases agree with TRBD1. Germline V gene data show CDR1 as SEHNR and CDR2 as FQNEAQ (reference sequence). V gave up 5 bases and J gave up 5 bases; unmatched junction bases: 7. This CDR3 is 15 amino acids long. CDR3 protein: CASSPPDRATGELFF. The CDR3 bases are TGTGCCAGCAGCCCTCCGGACAGGGCTACCGGGGAGCTGTTTTTT.

The V gene is TRBV4-1, the J gene TRBJ1-1; TRBD1 matches at 7 bases. Trimming at V came to 2 bases and at J to 0 bases, leaving 6 bases not matched to a gene. Germline V gene data show CDR1 as MGHRA and CDR2 as YSYEKL. The CDR3 totals 16 residues. The CDR3 is CASSQPRTGMNTEAFF. The CDR3 nucleotides read TGCGCCAGCAGCCAACCACGGACAGGAATGAACACTGAAGCTTTCTTT.

The chain employs TRBV5-1 and TRBJ2-7, with TRBD2 identical over 12 bases. The CDR3 is 17 amino acids. V shed 0 bases and J 5 bases; nucleotides not matched to a gene: 9. Germline assignment: CDR1 SGHRS and CDR2 YFSETQ. The CDR3 DNA reads as TGCGCCAGCAGCTTGGGGCCTAGCGGGAGGGCCGGGCACGAGCAGTACTTC. Residues: CASSLGPSGRAGHEQYF.

The chain couples TRBV30 to TRBJ2-5, with 7 bases identical to TRBD1. V lost 8 bases, J lost 1 base, and 10 bases stayed unmatched. There are 14 residues in the CDR3. Germline CDR1 and CDR2: GTSNPN and SVGIG (reference sequence). The CDR3 nucleotides read TGTGCCAGCAATCACCGGGACAGCCAAGAGACCCAGTACTTC. Protein: CASNHRDSQETQYF.

This clone was counted a single time. V is TRBV7-2 and J is TRBJ2-7, with 7 bases lining up with TRBD2. The CDR3 runs 17 residues. Trimming cost V 1 base and J 3 bases; bases outside gene matches: 12. Germline CDR1 and CDR2: SGHTA and FQGNSA. The CDR3 protein is CASSLVSSGGLLYEQYF. The DNA of the CDR3 is TGTGCCAGCAGCTTAGTATCATCTGGGGGACTACTCTACGAGCAGTACTTC.

The chain employs TRBV27 and TRBJ2-1; 13 bases agree with TRBD2. The CDR3 covers 19 residues. Looked up from germline, CDR1 is MNHEY and CDR2 is SMNVEV (reference sequence). V gave up 2 bases and J gave up 7 bases; unmatched junction bases: 14. The CDR3 bases are TGTGCCAGCAGTTTACTCGCTTTACTAGCGGGAGGGCCTAAAAATGAGCAGTTCTTC. This sequence encodes CASSLLALLAGGPKNEQFF.

This clone was seen only a few times. The chain employs TRBV9 and TRBJ2-1; 10 nucleotides match TRBD2. The CDR3 contains 15 residues. The V gene's germline CDR1 is SGDLS and CDR2 YYNGEE. Trimming cost V 4 bases and J 4 bases; bases outside gene matches: 5. In nucleotides, the CDR3 is TGTGCCAGCAGCACCGGACTAGCGGCTTACAATGAGCAGTTCTTC. This translates into CASSTGLAAYNEQFF.

The count of this clone is one. Written as DNA, the CDR3 is TGCGCCAGCAGCCCGGCTAAACAGGGAGGGACTGAAGCTTTCTTT. Translated: CASSPAKQGGTEAFF. V and J are TRBV5-1 and TRBJ1-1; TRBD1 is a possible D gene (6 bases). Germline CDR1 SGHRS, CDR2 YFSETQ. This CDR3 has 15 amino acids. With 4 bases removed from V and 5 bases from J, the gap between germline ends came to 18 bases.

The gene calls are TRBV7-2 and TRBJ2-2; TRBD2 aligns across 8 bases. The ends lost 2 bases at V and 4 bases at J; junction bases unmatched: 3. The CDR3 has 15 amino acids. Germline V lookup: CDR1 SGHTA, CDR2 FQGNSA. Written as DNA, the CDR3 is TGTGCCAGCAGCTTATTCGGGGGGGGCACCGGGGAGCTGTTTTTT. It specifies CASSLFGGGTGELFF.

The V call is TRBV11-2, the J call TRBJ2-3; TRBD2 might be the D (6 bases). V was clipped by 1 base and J by 3 bases, with 11 bases between them. Germline CDR1 is SGHAT and CDR2 is FQNNGV. The CDR3 extends over 15 amino acids. The CDR3 reads CASSLGAGSTDTQYF. The DNA of the CDR3 is TGTGCCAGCAGCTTAGGGGCGGGGTCAACAGATACGCAGTATTTT.

The chain joins TRBV4-1 to TRBJ2-3; 13 nucleotides agree with TRBD2. The CDR3 totals 17 residues. Germline trimming cut 4 bases from V and 0 bases from J; bases unmatched to any gene: 4. Germline V gene data show CDR1 as MGHRA and CDR2 as YSYEKL. CDR3 region: CASSPPTSGRSTDTQYF. The CDR3 DNA follows: TGCGCCAGCAGCCCCCCGACTAGCGGGAGGAGCACAGATACGCAGTATTTT.

This clone was seen a few times. V is TRBV30 and J is TRBJ1-4; unclear D gene. Trimming removed 5 bases from V and 1 base from J, with 5 bases in between. This CDR3 contains 12 residues. Germline CDR1 reads GTSNPN; CDR2 reads SVGIG (reference sequence). In nucleotides, the CDR3 is TGTGCCTGGTCCCGAACTAATGAAAAACTGTTTTTT. The encoded protein is CAWSRTNEKLFF.

With regard to this clone: An end of the junction does not agree with germline; a read error may underlie this. The CDR3 DNA reads TGTGCCAGCAGCCTAGGACAGGCAAAGTGGGGGACCCAGTACTTC. Its translation: CASSLGQAKWGTQYF. The genes are TRBV13 and TRBJ2-5, with 7 bases aligning to TRBD1. The CDR3 loop spans 15 amino acids. CDR1 PRHDT and CDR2 FYEKMQ come from the germline V gene (reference sequence).